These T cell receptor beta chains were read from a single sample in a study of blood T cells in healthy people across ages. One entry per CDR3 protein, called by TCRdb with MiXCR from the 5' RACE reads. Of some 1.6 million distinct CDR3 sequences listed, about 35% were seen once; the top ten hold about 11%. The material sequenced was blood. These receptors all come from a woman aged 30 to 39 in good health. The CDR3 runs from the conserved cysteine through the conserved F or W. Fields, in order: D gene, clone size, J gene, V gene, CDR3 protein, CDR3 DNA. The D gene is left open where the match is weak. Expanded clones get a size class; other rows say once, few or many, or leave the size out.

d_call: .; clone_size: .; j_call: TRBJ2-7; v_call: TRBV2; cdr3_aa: CASSEGRGGPRTYERYF; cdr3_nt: TGTGCCAGCAGTGAAGGCAGGGGGGGTCCCCGAACCTACGAGCGGTACTTC
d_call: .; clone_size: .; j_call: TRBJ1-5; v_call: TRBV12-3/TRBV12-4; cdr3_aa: CASSPGVRTGNQPQHF; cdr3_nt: TGTGCCAGCAGTCCCGGAGTAAGGACAGGCAATCAGCCCCAGCATTTT
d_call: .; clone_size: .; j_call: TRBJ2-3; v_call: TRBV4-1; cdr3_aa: CASSPQQRIARLTSTDTQYF; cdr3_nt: TGCGCCAGCAGCCCACAACAGAGGATAGCGAGATTAACTAGCACAGATACGCAGTATTTT
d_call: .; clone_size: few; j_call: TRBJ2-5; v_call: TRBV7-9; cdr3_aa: CASSSGYAETQYF; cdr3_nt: TGTGCCAGCAGCTCGGGTTACGCGGAGACCCAGTACTTC
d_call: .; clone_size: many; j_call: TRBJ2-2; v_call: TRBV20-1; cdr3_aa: CSAQGVNTGELFF; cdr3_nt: TGCAGTGCTCAAGGAGTAAACACCGGGGAGCTGTTTTTT
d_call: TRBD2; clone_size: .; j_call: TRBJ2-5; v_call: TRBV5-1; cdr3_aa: CASSAVPSGGTETQYF; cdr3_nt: TGCGCCAGCAGCGCCGTGCCTAGCGGGGGCACGGAGACCCAGTACTTC
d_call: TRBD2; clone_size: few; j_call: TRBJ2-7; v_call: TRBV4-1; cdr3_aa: CASSQIGPSGSYEQYF; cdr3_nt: TGCGCCAGCAGCCAAATCGGGCCTAGCGGCTCCTACGAGCAGTACTTC
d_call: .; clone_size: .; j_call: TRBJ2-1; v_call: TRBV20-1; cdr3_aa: CSARSPGTVDNEQFF; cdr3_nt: TGCAGTGCTAGATCTCCCGGGACTGTCGACAATGAGCAGTTCTTC
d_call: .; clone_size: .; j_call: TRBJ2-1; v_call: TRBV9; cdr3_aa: CASSVEGLGDNEQFF; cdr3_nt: TGTGCCAGCAGCGTAGAGGGACTGGGGGACAATGAGCAGTTCTTC
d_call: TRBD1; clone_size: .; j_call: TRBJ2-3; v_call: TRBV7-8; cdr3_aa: CASSFQGARVEDTQYF; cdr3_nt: TGTGCCAGCAGCTTCCAGGGGGCGCGGGTAGAAGATACGCAGTATTTT
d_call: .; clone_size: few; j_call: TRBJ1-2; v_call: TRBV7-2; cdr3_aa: CASSLGPEGGYTF; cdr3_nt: TGTGCCAGCAGCTTAGGGCCGGAAGGAGGCTACACCTTC
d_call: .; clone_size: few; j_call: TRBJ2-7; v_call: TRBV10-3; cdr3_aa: CATGVPSSYEQYF; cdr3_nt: TGTGCCACGGGGGTTCCAAGCTCCTACGAGCAGTACTTC
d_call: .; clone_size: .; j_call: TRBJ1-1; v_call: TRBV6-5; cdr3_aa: CASSYPLQEAFF; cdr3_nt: TGTGCCAGCAGTTACCCTCTGCAAGAAGCTTTCTTT
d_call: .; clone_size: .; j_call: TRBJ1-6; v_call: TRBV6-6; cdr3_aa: CASSYPGTAFSPLHF; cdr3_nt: TGTGCCAGCAGTTATCCCGGGACTGCTTTCTCCCCCCTCCACTTT
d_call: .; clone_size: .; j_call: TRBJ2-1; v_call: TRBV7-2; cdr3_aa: CASSLVARDGYNEQFF; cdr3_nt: TGTGCCAGCAGCTTAGTCGCTCGGGACGGATACAATGAGCAGTTCTTC
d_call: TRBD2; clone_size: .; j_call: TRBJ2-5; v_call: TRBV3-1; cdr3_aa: CASSHIAGGRETQYF; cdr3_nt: TGTGCCAGCAGCCACATAGCGGGGGGAAGAGAGACCCAGTACTTC
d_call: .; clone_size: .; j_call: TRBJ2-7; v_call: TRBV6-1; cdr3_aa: CASSEARGAYEQYF; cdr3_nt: TGTGCCAGCAGTGAAGCGCGGGGAGCCTACGAGCAGTACTTC
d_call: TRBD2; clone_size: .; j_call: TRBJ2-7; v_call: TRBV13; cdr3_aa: CTSSLPRTSGSYEQYF; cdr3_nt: TGTACCAGCAGCTTACCCCGGACTAGCGGCTCCTACGAGCAGTACTTC
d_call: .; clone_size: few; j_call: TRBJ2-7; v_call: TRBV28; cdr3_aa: CASSLAGWGVGEQYF; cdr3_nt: TGTGCCAGCAGTTTAGCTGGTTGGGGGGTAGGTGAGCAGTACTTC
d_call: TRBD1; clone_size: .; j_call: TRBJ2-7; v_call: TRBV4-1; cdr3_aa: CASSQPRDRAPYEQYF; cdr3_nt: TGCGCCAGCAGCCAACCCCGGGACAGGGCGCCCTACGAGCAGTACTTC
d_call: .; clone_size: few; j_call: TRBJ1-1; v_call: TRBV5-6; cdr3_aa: CASRTSGAGPRNTEAFF; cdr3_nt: TGTGCCAGCAGGACATCCGGGGCTGGGCCGCGGAACACTGAAGCTTTCTTT
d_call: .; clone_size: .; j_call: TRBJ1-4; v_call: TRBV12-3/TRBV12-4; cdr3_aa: CARTDSLNEKLFF; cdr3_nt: TGTGCCAGGACGGACAGTCTTAATGAAAAACTGTTTTTT
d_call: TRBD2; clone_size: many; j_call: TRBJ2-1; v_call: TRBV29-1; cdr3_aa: CSVRGSGSEEQFF; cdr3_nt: TGCAGTGTGCGGGGTAGCGGGAGTGAAGAGCAGTTCTTC
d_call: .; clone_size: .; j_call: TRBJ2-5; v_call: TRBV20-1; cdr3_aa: CSTRPHREGRETQYF; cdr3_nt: TGCAGTACTAGACCCCACCGAGAAGGGCGAGAGACCCAGTACTTC
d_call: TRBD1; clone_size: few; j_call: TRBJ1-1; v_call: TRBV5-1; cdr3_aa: CAGSLGQGNTEAFF; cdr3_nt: TGCGCCGGCAGCTTGGGACAGGGAAACACTGAAGCTTTCTTT
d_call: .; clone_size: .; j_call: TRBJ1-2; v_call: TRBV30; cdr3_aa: CAWSLGPRDYGYTF; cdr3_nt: TGTGCCTGGAGTTTGGGGCCGAGGGACTATGGCTACACCTTC
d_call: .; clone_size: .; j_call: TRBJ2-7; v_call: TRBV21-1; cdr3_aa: CASSKLSVPCEQYF; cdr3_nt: TGTGCCAGCAGCAAACTGAGTGTCCCCTGCGAGCAGTACTTC
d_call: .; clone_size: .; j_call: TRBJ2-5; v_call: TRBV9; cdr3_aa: CASSVVMGQGQETQYF; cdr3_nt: TGTGCCAGCAGCGTAGTGATGGGCCAGGGCCAAGAGACCCAGTACTTC
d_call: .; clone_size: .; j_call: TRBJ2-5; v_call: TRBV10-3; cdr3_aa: CAIGPRPPGAETQYF; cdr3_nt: TGTGCCATCGGTCCCCGCCCCCCGGGCGCGGAGACCCAGTACTTC
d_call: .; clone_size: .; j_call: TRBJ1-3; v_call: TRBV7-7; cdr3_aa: CASSPDFSGNTIYF; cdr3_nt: TGTGCCAGCAGCCCAGACTTCTCTGGAAACACCATATATTTT
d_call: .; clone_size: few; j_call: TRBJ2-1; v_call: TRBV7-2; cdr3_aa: CASSRDGPNEQFF; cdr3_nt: TGTGCCAGCAGCCGAGACGGCCCCAATGAGCAGTTCTTC